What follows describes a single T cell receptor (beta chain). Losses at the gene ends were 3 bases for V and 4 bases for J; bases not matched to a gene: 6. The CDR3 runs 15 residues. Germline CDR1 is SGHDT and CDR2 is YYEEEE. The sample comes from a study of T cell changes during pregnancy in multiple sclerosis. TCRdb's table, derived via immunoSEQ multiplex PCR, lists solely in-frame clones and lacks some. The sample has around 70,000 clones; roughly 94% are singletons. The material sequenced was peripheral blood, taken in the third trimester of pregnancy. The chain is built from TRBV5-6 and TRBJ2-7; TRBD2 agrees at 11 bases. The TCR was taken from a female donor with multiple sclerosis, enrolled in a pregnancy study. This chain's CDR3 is CASSSLAGGRYEQYF. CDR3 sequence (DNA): TGTGCCAGCAGCTCCCTAGCGGGGGGCCGATACGAGCAGTACTTC.